The sequence of this T cell receptor (beta chain) was determined in a study of T-cell reconstitution after alpha-beta-depleted transplantation in children. Findings and caveats of the study: There were some patients whose high TCRbeta diversity at day 60 came from surviving recipient T cells and thymic progenitors. It was newly produced T cells that mostly accounted for T-cell counts and diversity one year after transplant. Alpha-beta T cells present about two months after transplant were reported to originate from several hundred expanded graft clones.

The CDR3 totals 13 residues. Trimming removed 3 bases from V and 6 bases from J, with 10 bases in between. In germline, CDR1 is SGDLS, CDR2 YYNGEE. Details on this clonotype: Antigen specificity is unknown.

Unique molecular identifiers were incorporated when the TCRbeta library was constructed. TCRdb reprocessed the PCR reads with MiXCR, giving one entry per CDR3 protein. The sample records some 120,000 distinct CDR3 sequences, under 30% being singletons. V is TRBV9 and J is TRBJ2-1, with TRBD1 as a possible D gene (5 bases). This clonotype was sampled from a male patient between 2 and 15 years old who had a stem cell transplant for chronic granulomatous disease, so the T cells may come from the graft donor. The specimen was PBMCs, mostly from graft donor cells, collected 180 days after TCRalphabeta/CD19-depleted stem cell transplant. This CDR3 is CASSGQGRNEQFF. CDR3 sequence (DNA): TGTGCCAGCAGCGGGCAGGGTCGCAATGAGCAGTTCTTC.